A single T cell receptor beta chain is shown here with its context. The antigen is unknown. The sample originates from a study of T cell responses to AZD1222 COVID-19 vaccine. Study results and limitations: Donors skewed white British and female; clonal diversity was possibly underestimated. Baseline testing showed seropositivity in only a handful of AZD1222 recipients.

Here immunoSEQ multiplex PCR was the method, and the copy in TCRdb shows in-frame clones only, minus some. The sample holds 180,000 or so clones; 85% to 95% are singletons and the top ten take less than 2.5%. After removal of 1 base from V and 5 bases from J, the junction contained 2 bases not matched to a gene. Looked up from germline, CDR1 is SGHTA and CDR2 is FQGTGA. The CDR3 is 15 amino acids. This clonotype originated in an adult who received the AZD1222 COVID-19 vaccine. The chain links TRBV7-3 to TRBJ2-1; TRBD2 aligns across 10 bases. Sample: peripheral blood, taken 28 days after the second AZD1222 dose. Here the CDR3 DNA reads TGTGCCAGCAGCTTAATACTAGCGGGGAACAATGAGCAGTTCTTC. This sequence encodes CASSLILAGNNEQFF.